Sequencing of this T cell receptor (beta chain) was carried out in a study of blood T cell repertoires in COVID-19. Study as a whole: There were acute and convalescent COVID-19 samples, and they came from the United States, Italy and Spain. T cells, B-cell-depleted T cells, or PBMCs supplied cDNA or gDNA.

This clone was seen only once. V lost 4 bases to trimming and J lost 0 bases, with 12 bases between them. The CDR3 contains 15 residues. Per the authors' pipeline: Quantification of nucleated cells was approximated via reference gene primer amplification. Profiling relied on immunoSEQ multiplex PCR, and the TCRdb table lists in-frame clones only, not all of them. V, J and clone size were drawn from that table, and D and trimming were deduced from the DNA. The sample yields hundreds of thousands of clones, approximately 90% seen once. The chain carries TRBV23-1 and TRBJ1-1; no firm D call. TRBV23-1 is assigned to the ORF class and has an uncertain function. The receptor was derived from a woman aged 18 to 35 with acute or convalescent COVID-19. The sequenced material came from peripheral blood. CDR3 nucleotides: TGCGCCAGCAGTCGACCGACGGGGATGAACACTGAAGCTTTCTTT. Translation gives CASSRPTGMNTEAFF.